The clone carrying this T cell receptor (beta chain) showed up many times. Antigen specificity is unknown. This entry is derived from a study of T-cell reconstitution after alpha-beta-depleted transplantation in children. Study-wide results and caveats: Reported findings indicate that, about two months after transplant, alpha-beta T cells came from several hundred expanded clones, which were derived from non-depleted graft cells.

Preparation of the TCRbeta library used unique molecular identifiers. From the PCR reads, TCRdb called clonotypes with MiXCR, one entry per CDR3 protein. The sample contains 670,000 or so distinct CDR3 sequences, 10% to 15% of which appear only once. Here the sequenced sample was PBMCs, taken before TCRalphabeta/CD19-depleted stem cell transplant. The clonotype originates from a girl aged 2 to 10 with congenital amegakaryocytic thrombocytopenia, due to receive a stem cell transplant.

The CDR3 sequence is CAISGAGLTDTQYF. CDR3 sequence (DNA): TGTGCCATCAGTGGTGCAGGCCTCACAGATACGCAGTATTTT. This rearrangement joins TRBV10-3 to TRBJ2-3; D gene ambiguous. CDR1 and CDR2 from the germline V gene are ENHRY and SYGVKD. Trimming removed 4 bases at V and 2 bases at J, with 10 bases between. This CDR3 region has 14 residues.